Below, one T cell receptor beta chain is given with its context. What it binds is not known. Having been cultured for around ten days, the cells underwent CD4+ T cell isolation. This individual contracted SARS-CoV-2 between March and December 2020, as verified by PCR. Two doses of either BNT162b2 or mRNA-1273 were given to each participant. Assay used: immunoSEQ multiplex PCR; TCRdb lists only in-frame clones, some missing. Of around 50,000 clones listed, about 74% were seen once; the top ten hold 4.5% to 5.5%. These data come from a study of vaccination effects on CD4 cells after COVID-19. Trimming pared 4 bases from V and 7 bases from J, leaving 8 bases between. The length of the CDR3 is 12 residues.

V gene TRBV12-3 or TRBV12-4 combines with J gene TRBJ2-1, with unresolved D. The origin of this receptor is a human donor who had a prior SARS-CoV-2 infection. Specimen: CD4+ T cells from PBMCs cultured without peptide, collected after COVID-19 vaccination. The CDR3 protein is CASSYSANEQFF. The CDR3 coding sequence is TGTGCCAGCAGTTATTCAGCTAATGAGCAGTTCTTC.